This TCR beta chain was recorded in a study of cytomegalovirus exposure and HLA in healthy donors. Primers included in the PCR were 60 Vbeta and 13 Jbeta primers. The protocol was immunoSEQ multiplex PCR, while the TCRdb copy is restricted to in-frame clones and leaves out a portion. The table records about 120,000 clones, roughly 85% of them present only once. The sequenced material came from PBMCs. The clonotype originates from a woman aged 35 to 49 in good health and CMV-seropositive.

CDR3 sequence (DNA): TGTGCCAGCAGCTTGACGATGGCTAGCGGGACTTATACCGGGGAGCTGTTTTTT. Translating it yields CASSLTMASGTYTGELFF. This chain connects TRBV5-5 to TRBJ2-2; 9 bases fit TRBD2. The junction had 12 bases not matched to a gene; V was cut back by 1 base and J by 5 bases. Germline V gives CDR1 SGHKS, CDR2 YYEKEE (reference sequence). The CDR3 is made up of 18 amino acids.